Below, 32 T cell receptor beta chains from the same sample are listed, as sequenced in a study of cytomegalovirus exposure and HLA in healthy donors. The PCR contained 60 Vbeta and 13 Jbeta primers. Some clones are missing from TCRdb's copy, which holds only in-frame ones; the method was immunoSEQ multiplex PCR. The profile shows about 190,000 clones, 70% to 90% of them singletons. Material: PBMCs. These receptors were obtained from a male donor in good health and CMV-seronegative.

The chain recombines TRBV7-3 with TRBJ2-2, with TRBD2 matching over 8 bases. The CDR3 runs to 16 residues. Germline-derived CDR1 and CDR2 are SGHTA and FQGTGA. V shed 4 bases and J 5 bases; nucleotides not matched to a gene: 9. CDR3 coding DNA: TGTGCCAGCAGCTCGGGTAGCGGGGCGGGAACCGGGGAGCTGTTTTTT. Amino acid sequence: CASSSGSGAGTGELFF.

The rearrangement links TRBV4-3 to TRBJ2-5; D possibly corresponds to TRBD1 (6 bases). TRBJ2-7 explains the end of the DNA better; the J call may be wrong. CDR1 and CDR2 (germline): LGHNA, YSLEER. The CDR3 covers 16 residues. CDR3 sequence: CASSHDRTLPVYEQYF. CDR3 in DNA: TGCGCCAGCAGCCATGACAGGACCCTACCCGTCTACGAGCAGTACTTC.

V gene TRBV12-2 combines with J gene TRBJ2-2; no check of the table's D call, TRBD1, against the DNA was made. TRBV12-2 is tagged as a pseudogene. The CDR3 covers 14 residues. The CDR3 sequence: CASRLTQGTGELFF. Here the CDR3 DNA reads TGTGCAAGTCGCTTAACTCAGGGCACCGGGGAGCTGTTTTTT.

This sequence joins TRBV2 and TRBJ1-2, with a weak D call TRBD1 (5 bases). CDR3 length: 14 amino acids. The germline V gene encodes CDR1 SNHLY and CDR2 FYNNEI. Trimming removed 4 bases from V and 4 bases from J, with 13 bases in between. DNA of the CDR3: TGTGCCAGCAGTGTTGCAGGGTGGGGCTATGGCTACACCTTC. Protein sequence: CASSVAGWGYGYTF. The full variable domain, completed using reference TRBV2 and TRBJ1-2, is EPEVTQTPSHQVTQMGQEVILRCVPISNHLYFYWYRQILGQKVEFLVSFYNNEISEKSEIFDDQFSVERPDGSNFTLKIRSTKLEDSAMYFCASSVAGWGYGYTFGSGTRLTVV.

The chain combines TRBV6-1 with TRBJ2-5; D is undetermined. The end of the DNA aligns better with TRBJ2-7, so the J call may be wrong. Per germline, CDR1 MNHNS and CDR2 SASEGT. The CDR3 is made up of 13 amino acids. The CDR3 coding sequence is TGTGCCAGCACTCCAAGGAGCCCCTACGAGCAGTACTTC. Its protein is CASTPRSPYEQYF.

The rearrangement joins TRBV5-1 to TRBJ2-5; TRBD1 might be the D (8 bases). Between the trimmed V and J ends, which lost 0 bases and 2 bases, there was a span of 14 bases. The CDR3 spans 16 residues. From germline, CDR1 is SGHRS and CDR2 YFSETQ. In DNA form, the CDR3 reads TGCGCCAGCAGCTTGGAGGGGGGGACAGGACAAGAGACCCAGTACTTC. It translates to CASSLEGGTGQETQYF.

Only one count was recorded for this clone. The J gene is TRBJ2-3, the V gene TRBV28, with a weak D call TRBD2 (5 bases). The V end lost 5 bases, the J end lost 6 bases, and 15 bases lay between the germline ends. CDR1 is MDHEN, CDR2 SYDVKM, per germline. CDR3 length: 14 amino acids. CDR3 loop: CASSPGIFMDTQYF. DNA of the CDR3: TGTGCCAGCAGTCCGGGGATTTTCATGGATACGCAGTATTTT.

V usage is TRBV5-1 and J usage is TRBJ2-5, with 8 bases matching TRBD2. The CDR3 runs 14 residues. CDR1 SGHRS and CDR2 YFSETQ come from the germline V gene. V dropped 5 bases and J dropped 1; count of bases not matched to a gene: 4. The CDR3 is CASSRSGTQETQYF. The CDR3 bases are TGCGCCAGCAGTCGTAGCGGGACCCAAGAGACCCAGTACTTC.

The chain carries TRBV27 and TRBJ2-1; TRBD2 matches 16 bases. The CDR3 is 18 residues long. J gave up 4 bases and V 4 bases, and 7 bases lay outside the gene matches. The germline V gene encodes CDR1 MNHEY and CDR2 SMNVEV (reference sequence). Here the CDR3 DNA reads TGTGCCAGCAGTTCGTCCGGGACTAGCGGGGGGGCTTACAATGAGCAGTTCTTC. Its translation: CASSSSGTSGGAYNEQFF.

This chain links TRBV29-1 with TRBJ2-5; 8 nucleotides line up with TRBD1. CDR1 is SQVTM, CDR2 ANQGSEA, per germline. The CDR3 is 14 residues long. The V segment lost 6 bases and the J segment 1 base; nucleotides outside the gene matches: 7. Here the CDR3 DNA reads TGCAGCGTGCCGGGACAGGCAGTCCAAGAGACCCAGTACTTC. Translation: CSVPGQAVQETQYF.

CDR3 loop: CASSLPGSGEGNTIYF. For the CDR3, the DNA is TGTGCCAGCAGCTTACCCGGTTCAGGGGAGGGAAACACCATATATTTT. The rearrangement links TRBV7-2 to TRBJ1-3; D perhaps matches TRBD1 (6 bases). The CDR3 loop spans 16 amino acids. Germline CDR1 reads SGHTA; CDR2 reads FQGNSA. V was clipped by 2 bases and J by 4 bases, with 15 bases between them.

This chain joins TRBV30 and TRBJ1-2; 7 bases line up with TRBD1. The J segment lost 8 bases and the V segment lost 3 bases, leaving 15 bases of the junction unmatched. There are 15 residues in the CDR3. Germline values: CDR1 GTSNPN, CDR2 SVGIG (reference sequence). The DNA of the CDR3 is TGTGCCTGGAGCACGGGCCACAGGGGCTACAGGGGCTACACCTTC. Translation: CAWSTGHRGYRGYTF. The full variable domain, completed using reference TRBV30 and TRBJ1-2, is SQTIHQWPATLVQPVGSPLSLECTVEGTSNPNLYWYRQAAGRGLQLLFYSVGIGQISSEVPQNLSASRPQDRQFILSSKKLLLSDSGFYLCAWSTGHRGYRGYTFGSGTRLTVV.

V and J are TRBV21-1 and TRBJ2-7; TRBD2 is the table's D call, not checked against the DNA. TRBV21-1 is assigned pseudogene status. This CDR3 region has 14 residues. CDR3 nucleotides: TGTGCCAGCAGGCTAGCGGGGGGCTCCTACGAGCAGTACTTC. Amino acids: CASRLAGGSYEQYF.

This clone was detected only a few times. This rearrangement joins TRBV5-8 to TRBJ2-7, with 7 positions matching TRBD1. CDR3 size: 13 residues. Germline-derived CDR1 and CDR2 are SGHTS and YDEGEE. The ends lost 4 bases at V and 3 bases at J; junction bases unmatched: 4. The CDR3 DNA reads as TGTGCCAGCAGCCGAGGGACAGACTACGAGCAGTACTTC. It specifies CASSRGTDYEQYF. The full variable domain, completed using reference TRBV5-8 and TRBJ2-7, is EAGVTQSPTHLIKTRGQQATLRCSPISGHTSVYWYQQALGLGLQFLLWYDEGEERNRGNFPPRFSGRQFPNYSSELNVNALELEDSALYLCASSRGTDYEQYFGPGTRLTVT.

The genes are TRBV28 and TRBJ2-5; no definite D call. Trimming pared 3 bases from V and 7 bases from J, leaving 9 bases between. The CDR3 covers 12 residues. Germline CDR1 MDHEN, CDR2 SYDVKM. CDR3 nucleotide sequence: TGTGCCAGCAGTTTGGCGGCCCGGACCCAGTACTTC. It encodes CASSLAARTQYF.

CDR3 region: CASSLASVGDGTGELFF. The CDR3 region has the DNA TGCGCCAGCAGCTTGGCCAGCGTAGGGGATGGTACCGGGGAGCTGTTTTTT. The chain combines TRBV5-1 with TRBJ2-2; D perhaps matches TRBD1 (5 bases). CDR1 SGHRS and CDR2 YFSETQ come from the germline V gene. The CDR3 covers 17 residues. The V end was cut by 0 bases, the J end by 5 bases, with 17 bases between.

This clone has just one count. The genes are TRBV6-1 and TRBJ2-3; 9 bases are shared with TRBD2. J gave up 4 bases and V 6 bases, and 5 bases lay outside the gene matches. CDR1 and CDR2 (germline): MNHNS, SASEGT. The CDR3 has 14 amino acids. Here the CDR3 reads CASRTGLAADTQYF. For the CDR3, the DNA is TGTGCCAGCAGGACGGGACTAGCAGCAGATACGCAGTATTTT.

This chain connects TRBV27 to TRBJ2-7; 8 bases are a match to TRBD2. The CDR3 contains 15 residues. CDR1 and CDR2 (germline): MNHEY, SMNVEV (reference sequence). The junction had 8 bases not matched to a gene; V was cut back by 0 bases and J by 7 bases. The CDR3 nucleotides are TGTGCCAGCAGTTTATCGACAGCGGGAGTTAGGGAGCAGTACTTC. Protein product: CASSLSTAGVREQYF.

This clone was seen once. The chain links TRBV19 to TRBJ1-1, with 8 positions matching TRBD1. The CDR3 extends over 15 amino acids. Germline V CDR1 and CDR2: LNHDA, SQIVND (reference sequence). The ends lost 3 bases at V and 1 base at J; junction bases unmatched: 4. In DNA form, the CDR3 reads TGTGCCAGTAGTATCAGGGGGCAGGGGAACACTGAAGCTTTCTTT. This codes for CASSIRGQGNTEAFF.

This chain connects TRBV27 to TRBJ2-6; no reliable D call. Germline loops: CDR1 MNHEY, CDR2 SMNVEV (reference sequence). Trimming took 0 bases from V and 4 from J, leaving 10 bases between them. The CDR3 is 16 amino acids. CDR3 DNA sequence: TGTGCCAGCAGTTTATCTGACATTCCCGGGGCCAACGTCCTGACTTTC. Protein product: CASSLSDIPGANVLTF. The variable domain in full, with the rest retrieved from reference TRBV27 and TRBJ2-6, is EAQVTQNPRYLITVTGKKLTVTCSQNMNHEYMSWYRQDPGLGLRQIYYSMNVEVTDKGDVPEGYKVSRKEKRNFPLILESPSPNQTSLYFCASSLSDIPGANVLTFGAGSRLTVL.

The rearrangement links TRBV6-5 to TRBJ1-5, with D possibly matching TRBD1 (5 bases). V was trimmed by 11 bases and J by 3 bases, leaving 20 bases between them. CDR1 and CDR2 from the germline V gene are MNHEY and SVGAGI. This CDR3 region has 15 residues. The CDR3, as DNA: TGTGCCGCGGGGGGTGGGCGAGTTTACAATCAGCCCCAGCATTTT. Its translation: CAAGGGRVYNQPQHF.

The rearrangement links TRBV27 to TRBJ2-2, with 7 bases fitting TRBD2. The CDR3 spans 13 residues. CDR1 is MNHEY, CDR2 SMNVEV, per germline (reference sequence). Trimming took 4 bases from V and 6 from J; bases not matched to a gene: 2. The CDR3 is CASSSSGAGELFF. CDR3 bases: TGTGCCAGCAGTTCTAGCGGTGCCGGGGAGCTGTTTTTT.

The V and J genes are TRBV2 and TRBJ2-5, with D unclear. Germline CDR1 SNHLY, CDR2 FYNNEI. V lost 8 bases and J 0 bases, leaving 10 bases between the germline ends. CDR3 size: 13 residues. CDR3 region: CASCPDNQETQYF. CDR3 bases: TGTGCCAGCTGTCCTGACAACCAAGAGACCCAGTACTTC. The full variable domain, its missing parts supplied by reference TRBV2 and TRBJ2-5, is EPEVTQTPSHQVTQMGQEVILRCVPISNHLYFYWYRQILGQKVEFLVSFYNNEISEKSEIFDDQFSVERPDGSNFTLKIRSTKLEDSAMYFCASCPDNQETQYFGPGTRLLVL.

The V call is TRBV2, the J call TRBJ2-5, with a weak D call TRBD2 (6 bases). CDR3 length equals 15 residues. CDR1 is SNHLY, CDR2 FYNNEI, per germline. Trimming took 4 bases from V and 1 from J, leaving 13 bases between them. The CDR3 nucleotides are TGTGCCAGCAGTGCCTCTGCGGGGACCCAAGAGACCCAGTACTTC. It specifies CASSASAGTQETQYF.

The chain links TRBV19 to TRBJ2-5, with 8 bases identical to TRBD1. V lost 5 bases to trimming and J lost 1 base; unmatched junction nucleotides: 9. CDR3 length: 16 residues. CDR1 is LNHDA, CDR2 SQIVND, per germline (reference sequence). CDR3 coding DNA: TGTGCCAGTAGTGGTCCGGACAGGGAGGTCCAAGAGACCCAGTACTTC. It specifies CASSGPDREVQETQYF. Variable domain in full (rest from reference TRBV19 and TRBJ2-5): DGGITQSPKYLFRKEGQNVTLSCEQNLNHDAMYWYRQDPGQGLRLIYYSQIVNDFQKGDIAEGYSVSREKKESFPLTVTSAQKNPTAFYLCASSGPDREVQETQYFGPGTRLLVL.

The chain uses TRBV6-7 and TRBJ2-5; 12 nucleotides align to TRBD1. TRBV6-7 is labeled an ORF, and its function is uncertain. The CDR3 has 17 residues. V shed 10 bases, J shed 0 bases, and the junction held 12 bases outside the gene matches. CDR3 in amino acids: CANLGTGGSPYQETQYF. CDR3 nucleotide sequence: TGTGCCAACCTCGGGACAGGGGGCTCCCCGTACCAAGAGACCCAGTACTTC.

CDR3 DNA sequence: TGTGCCAGCAGTGGGGGGGCTGGGGCCAACGTCCTGACTTTC. It is translated as CASSGGAGANVLTF. V usage is TRBV6-4 and J usage is TRBJ2-6, with a tentative D call TRBD2 (6 bases). Germline loops: CDR1 MRHNA, CDR2 SNTAGT. The CDR3 length is 14 residues. Trimming pared 4 bases from V and 2 bases from J, leaving 6 bases between.

The V call is TRBV7-6, the J call TRBJ2-7, with D maybe TRBD2 (5 bases). CDR3 length equals 12 residues. Trimming pared 1 base from V and 9 bases from J, leaving 10 bases between. The germline CDR1 and CDR2 sequences are SGHVS and FNYEAQ. The CDR3 region is CASSLGLGRQYF. The CDR3 DNA follows: TGTGCCAGCAGCTTAGGATTGGGGAGGCAGTACTTC.

The chain has TRBV29-1 and TRBJ1-4; 10 nucleotides align to TRBD1. This CDR3 has 15 residues. The germline gives CDR1 SQVTM, CDR2 ANQGSEA. J lost 7 bases, V lost 4 bases, and 9 bases had no gene match. In nucleotides, the CDR3 is TGCAGCGTTGGGGCCCGGGACAGGGGAGGTGAAAAACTGTTTTTT. It codes for CSVGARDRGGEKLFF.

The chain uses TRBV5-4 and TRBJ2-1, with 11 bases aligning to TRBD2. Per the germline V gene, CDR1 is SGHNT and CDR2 is YYREEE (reference sequence). With 5 bases clipped from V and 7 bases from J, the junction kept 2 bases outside the gene matches. The CDR3 sequence is 13 residues long. CDR3 in DNA: TGTGCCAGCAGTAGCGGGGGGGCTAATGAGCAGTTCTTC. This translates into CASSSGGANEQFF.

J is TRBJ1-1 and V is TRBV5-1; weak D call: TRBD1 (6 bases). Germline loops: CDR1 SGHRS, CDR2 YFSETQ. This CDR3 has 15 residues. The ends were cut back, 4 bases at V and 0 bases at J, with 13 bases in the middle. CDR3 coding DNA: TGCGCCAGCAGCCTAGGGGGTAATGTGAACACTGAAGCTTTCTTT. Translated: CASSLGGNVNTEAFF.

The chain links TRBV7-2 to TRBJ1-5; 11 nucleotides align to TRBD1. This CDR3 has 16 amino acids. Germline CDR1 is SGHTA and CDR2 is FQGNSA. After removal of 4 bases from V and 6 bases from J, the junction contained 8 bases not matched to a gene. CDR3 nucleotide sequence: TGTGCCAGCAGCTCTGGACAGGGGGCCTTCGCTCAGCCCCAGCATTTT. Protein sequence: CASSSGQGAFAQPQHF.